The sequence of this T cell receptor (beta chain) was determined in a study of post-analysis software for immune sequencing data. Overall study findings and caveats: TRBV5-6, TRBV5-1 and TRBV20-1 were among a handful of TRBV segments more frequent in patients than controls.

As for this clonotype: The antigen is unknown.

TCR beta cDNA libraries included unique molecular identifiers. TCRdb reanalysed the PCR reads using MiXCR and keeps one entry per CDR3 protein. The data hold 600,000 to 750,000 distinct CDR3 sequences, with approximately 60% observed a single time. The germline V and J ends were trimmed by 6 bases and 0 bases, with 9 bases remaining between them. The CDR3 spans 15 residues. CDR1 is MNHEY and CDR2 is SVGEGT in the germline V gene. This rearrangement joins TRBV6-2 or TRBV6-3 to TRBJ1-6; possibly TRBD1 for D (5 bases). Material: blood. The sequence came from a girl aged 2 to 9 with multiple sclerosis. CDR3 nucleotide sequence: TGTGCCAGCAGGGGACCCAGCTCCTATAATTCACCCCTCCACTTT. As protein: CASRGPSSYNSPLHF.